This T cell receptor beta chain stems from a study of T cell clusters in autoimmune cytopenias (dated by TCRdb to between 2018 and 2021). Background for the entire study: A median TRB sequencing depth of 50,000 to 65,000 reads per sample was reached, and a median of around 2,300 distinct TRB clonotypes per sample was obtained. TRB and IGH repertoires from peripheral blood were sequenced in autoimmune cytopenia patients at active disease and during treatment follow-up, with healthy, CLL and autoimmune hepatitis controls included alongside. The study was designed to test whether a disease-specific immune repertoire signature usable as a blood-based biomarker is carried by autoimmune cytopenia patients. General study outcomes and caveats: In the comparison of secondary cytopenia with CLL, the cluster-lack signature was not observed, apparently because the dominant lymphoma-associated repertoire masked the signature. TRB repertoire shifts, with less even repertoires observed in secondary cytopenia and CLL, were mostly attributed to lymphoma bias rather than autoimmunity. Healthy donors showed almost three-fold more exclusive TRB clusters than active autoimmune hepatitis patients, consistent with an autoimmunity-wide signature. The T cell clusters were defined in silico only, and their functional role remained to be validated experimentally. The GLIPH analysis suggested a lack of physiological T cell clusters in primary autoimmune cytopenia patients, since more than 40 clusters were exclusive to healthy donors whereas some 15 were exclusive to patients.

A word on this clonotype: Its cognate antigen has yet to be identified.

From its cysteine to its phenylalanine, the CDR3 spans 13 amino acids. The entry carries no DNA sequence. Each sample's TRB amplification started from about 250 ng of peripheral blood genomic DNA, which corresponds to 35,000 to 45,000 genome equivalents. TRB rearrangements were amplified by multiplex PCR following a touch-down protocol, with the TRB-A and TRB-B primer pools mixed in one tube. Illumina adapters and sample indices were attached to the amplicons through two consecutive PCR reactions using Phusion HS II polymerase. Amplicons were gel-purified with the NucleoSpin Gel and PCR Clean-up kit, then quantified by Qubit and quality-checked on an Agilent 2100 Bioanalyzer. Sequencing of the libraries was done on an Illumina MiSeq with 600-cycle, single-indexed, paired-end runs. The authors' pipeline ran thus. MiXCR version 2.1.12, together with the default MiXCR reference library, was used to align and assemble the TRB reads. A clone was defined by each unique CDR3 nucleotide sequence, and the analysis included only productive sequences with two or more reads. Alpha-parameterized diversity profiles (alpha 0 to 5), including the Shannon (alpha 1) and Simpson (alpha 2) indices, were computed with an R script to assess repertoire diversity. Combinatorial TRB VJ usage was calculated with the tcR package and was compared between cohorts by principal component analysis performed with ade4. Using GLIPH, TCRbeta CDR3s were clustered on pairs of cohorts matched for age and read depth, and a Wilcoxon test was used to compare cluster frequencies. TCRdb reprocessed the reads, so every CDR3 protein sequence counts as one entry and DNA is not shown. In this record, the V and J calls reflect TCRdb's handling and not the investigators' own analysis. The sample has 15,000 or so distinct CDR3 sequences on record. Around 2.1% of the sample belongs to the ten largest clones.

Specimen: peripheral blood. The rearranged segments are TRBV12-3 or TRBV12-4 and TRBJ2-1. The receptor's source is a human donor with an autoimmune cytopenia or autoimmune hepatitis (not recorded which). CDR3 protein: CASSGVAGNEQFF.